This TCR beta chain was profiled in a study of metastatic and nonmetastatic thyroid tumors. None of the patients had undergone any treatment ahead of thyroid surgery. TCRdb redid the clone calls on the PCR reads using MiXCR. The table has 35,000 to 40,000 clones, roughly 26% seen once; the top ten hold around 9.6%. V shed 0 bases and J shed 0 bases, with 8 bases lying between them. Germline V gene data show CDR1 as PRHDT and CDR2 as FYEKMQ (reference sequence). CDR3 length equals 15 residues. The sequencing input was blood. V and J are TRBV13 and TRBJ1-2; D is unclear. The TCR originated in a female donor with papillary thyroid cancer or a benign thyroid nodule (not recorded which). Some clones in this sample may be carry-over from other donors' samples. The CDR3 loop reads CASSLGKNSNYGYTF. CDR3 nucleotide sequence: TGTGCCAGCAGCTTAGGGAAGAATTCTAACTATGGCTACACCTTC.